This T cell receptor beta chain was documented in a study of cytomegalovirus exposure and HLA in healthy donors. The PCR used 60 Vbeta and 13 Jbeta primers. Data came from immunoSEQ multiplex PCR; TCRdb stores just in-frame clones and leaves some out. The repertoire holds some 150,000 clones, with 60% to 85% as singletons. Germline V lookup: CDR1 ENHRY, CDR2 SYGVKD. The CDR3 has 15 amino acids. The V gene lost 6 bases and the J gene lost 3 bases, with 18 bases spanning the gap. The receptor was derived from a man aged 35 to 55 in good health and CMV-seropositive. J is TRBJ2-7 and V is TRBV10-3; D is uncertain. The sequenced sample was PBMCs. This CDR3 reads CAIRAGDPALYEQYF. CDR3 sequence (DNA): TGTGCCATCAGGGCAGGCGATCCGGCCCTCTACGAGCAGTACTTC.